Below, 15 T cell receptor beta chains from the same sample are listed, as sequenced in a study of cytomegalovirus exposure and HLA in healthy donors. Use of 60 Vbeta and 13 Jbeta primers characterized the PCR. Libraries were prepared by immunoSEQ multiplex PCR; TCRdb keeps only in-frame clonotypes and omits some of them. The sample lists 150,000 to 200,000 clones; roughly three quarters were seen once. The specimen was PBMCs. Receptors originate from a male donor in good health and CMV-seropositive.

The CDR3 DNA follows: TGTGCCAGCAGCTCTCCAAGGGGTCCCAAAAACATTCAGTACTTC. It yields the protein CASSSPRGPKNIQYF. This chain links TRBV5-6 with TRBJ2-4, with D possibly being TRBD1 (5 bases). This CDR3 has 15 amino acids. Trimming took 3 bases from V and 2 from J, leaving 12 bases between them. The germline V gene encodes CDR1 SGHDT and CDR2 YYEEEE.

The V gene is TRBV6-1, the J gene TRBJ2-1; possibly TRBD2 for D (5 bases). Germline V gives CDR1 MNHNS, CDR2 SASEGT. V was trimmed by 6 bases and J by 9 bases, leaving 6 bases between them. This CDR3 region has 10 residues. The CDR3 coding sequence is TGTGCCAGCAGCCGGGGTGAGCAGTTCTTC. Its translation is CASSRGEQFF.

This clone was counted only a few times. The chain recombines TRBV30 with TRBJ1-5; D is possibly TRBD1 (5 bases). Trimming took 5 bases from V and 0 from J, leaving 8 bases between them. The CDR3 runs to 13 residues. The germline V gene encodes CDR1 GTSNPN and CDR2 SVGIG (reference sequence). CDR3 DNA: TGTGCCTGGTCCCAGGGTAGCAATCAGCCCCAGCATTTT. Amino acids: CAWSQGSNQPQHF.

The chain employs TRBV5-5 and TRBJ1-2, with 8 bases fitting TRBD1. Germline loops: CDR1 SGHKS, CDR2 YYEKEE (reference sequence). The CDR3 sequence is 12 residues long. V lost 3 bases, J lost 7 bases, and 2 bases stayed unmatched. CDR3 nucleotide sequence: TGTGCCAGCAGCTCCGGGACAGGTGGCTACACCTTC. Amino acids: CASSSGTGGYTF.

The rearrangement links TRBV4-2 to TRBJ2-3; D possibly corresponds to TRBD1 (6 bases). Germline lookup yields CDR1 LGHNA and CDR2 YNFKEQ. V gave up 0 bases and J gave up 1 base, with 11 bases separating them. The CDR3 is 16 residues long. In nucleotides, the CDR3 is TGTGCCAGCAGCCAAGAACAGGGTAGGGGCACAGATACGCAGTATTTT. Its protein product is CASSQEQGRGTDTQYF.

The rearrangement links TRBV4-3 to TRBJ2-4, with D perhaps matching TRBD1 (5 bases). The CDR3 consists of 12 residues. V was pared by 1 base and J by 9 bases, with 7 bases between. Germline assignment: CDR1 LGHNA and CDR2 YSLEER. The CDR3 sequence: CASSQGQGIQYF. CDR3 DNA sequence: TGCGCCAGCAGCCAAGGTCAGGGCATTCAGTACTTC.

J is TRBJ2-7 and V is TRBV10-3; 9 bases match TRBD1. The CDR3 contains 13 residues. The ends lost 7 bases at V and 6 bases at J; junction bases unmatched: 7. Germline V gene data show CDR1 as ENHRY and CDR2 as SYGVKD. The CDR3 nucleotides are TGTGCCATCAACCCGACAGGGGGGTCCGAGCAGTACTTC. This gives the protein CAINPTGGSEQYF.

This clone was counted between two and nine times. The chain combines TRBV30 with TRBJ1-2, with 9 nucleotides matching TRBD1. This CDR3 has 13 amino acids. Per the germline V gene, CDR1 is GTSNPN and CDR2 is SVGIG (reference sequence). The V gene end was trimmed by 3 bases and the J gene end by 4 bases; junction bases not matched to a gene: 3. The CDR3 protein is CAWSPGQGYGYTF. The CDR3 coding sequence is TGTGCCTGGAGCCCGGGACAGGGCTATGGCTACACCTTC.

This chain links TRBV4-2 with TRBJ2-1; 8 positions agree with TRBD2. The CDR3 loop spans 15 amino acids. From germline, CDR1 is LGHNA and CDR2 YNFKEQ. The J segment lost 6 bases and the V segment lost 2 bases, leaving 6 bases of the junction unmatched. The CDR3 loop reads CASSQRSGGGNEQFF. CDR3 in DNA: TGTGCCAGCAGCCAAAGGAGCGGGGGTGGCAATGAGCAGTTCTTC.

The CDR3: CASKDSFYEQYF. CDR3 DNA: TGTGCCAGCAAGGACAGCTTCTACGAGCAGTACTTC. This chain connects TRBV2 to TRBJ2-7, with TRBD1 as a possible D gene (6 bases). The CDR3 consists of 12 residues. CDR1 SNHLY and CDR2 FYNNEI come from the germline V gene. V shed 7 bases and J shed 3 bases, with 10 bases lying between them.

For this clone: One end of the junction is discordant with germline, which a read error may explain. Additional DNA sequences in this sample encode the identical CDR3. V usage is TRBV5-1 and J usage is TRBJ1-2, with D possibly matching TRBD1 (5 bases). Germline-derived CDR1 and CDR2 are SGHRS and YFSETQ. This CDR3 region has 13 residues. This CDR3 is CASSADRNYGYTF. For the CDR3, the DNA is TGCGCCAGCAGTGCCGACAGAAACTATGGCTACACCTTT.

The chain is built from TRBV5-4 and TRBJ1-1; 7 bases are a match to TRBD1. The CDR3 sequence is 16 residues long. Losses at the gene ends were 0 bases for V and 8 bases for J; bases not matched to a gene: 13. Germline CDR1 reads SGHNT; CDR2 reads YYREEE (reference sequence). CDR3 in DNA: TGTGCCAGCAGCTTGGGGGCCCGTGGGACAGACTTCGAAGCTTTCTTT. It codes for CASSLGARGTDFEAFF. Together with reference TRBV5-4 and TRBJ1-1, the CDR3 gives the full variable domain: ETGVTQSPTHLIKTRGQQVTLRCSSQSGHNTVSWYQQALGQGPQFIFQYYREEENGRGNFPPRFSGLQFPNYSSELNVNALELDDSALYLCASSLGARGTDFEAFFGQGTRLTVV.

The chain employs TRBV7-2 and TRBJ1-4; 9 bases map to TRBD1. Germline values: CDR1 SGHTA, CDR2 FQGNSA. With 5 bases clipped from V and 5 bases from J, the junction kept 6 bases outside the gene matches. This CDR3 has 15 residues. As DNA, the CDR3 is TGTGCCAGCAGCCGCGACAGGGGGTGGAATGAAAAACTGTTTTTT. It specifies CASSRDRGWNEKLFF.

The chain uses TRBV4-1 and TRBJ2-2, with TRBD1 matching over 8 bases. V was pared by 2 bases and J by 4 bases, with 9 bases of the junction left unmatched. The CDR3 totals 17 residues. CDR1 is MGHRA and CDR2 is YSYEKL in the germline V gene. Here the CDR3 reads CASSQTDRAMGTGELFF. CDR3 bases: TGCGCCAGCAGCCAAACGGACAGGGCGATGGGCACCGGGGAGCTGTTTTTT.

The rearrangement uses TRBV6-5 and TRBJ1-2, with D possibly matching TRBD1 (6 bases). Germline CDR1 is MNHEY and CDR2 is SVGAGI. Trimming left V 3 bases short and J 0 bases short, with 11 bases between. The length of the CDR3 is 15 residues. CDR3 loop: CASSYQGHTNYGYTF. The CDR3 DNA reads as TGTGCCAGCAGTTATCAGGGACATACTAACTATGGCTACACCTTC.